One T cell receptor beta chain is described in this entry. The target antigen is unknown. The record originates from a study of identical twins. Study results and caveats: There was more out-of-frame TCR alpha sharing in monozygotic twins than models estimated. Twins showed weaker excess sharing in their beta out-of-frame sequences.

Each CDR3 protein is one row after TCRdb ran MiXCR on the 5' RACE reads. The sample holds fewer than 350,000 distinct CDR3 sequences; around 8.8% are singletons and the top ten take 2.1%. The V end was cut by 5 bases, the J end by 4 bases, with 11 bases between. CDR3 length: 12 residues. Per the germline V gene, CDR1 is DFQATT and CDR2 is SNEGSKA (reference sequence). This same sample was also taken into another study, of yellow fever vaccine responses in identical twins.

The specimen sequenced was memory (CD45RO+) T cells sorted from blood. The TCR originated in a woman in her late teens or twenties in good health. The J gene is TRBJ2-5, the V gene TRBV20-1; either TRBD1 or TRBD2 may supply D (5 bases each). CDR3 nucleotide sequence: TGCAGTGCTTTTTTGGGGGTAGAGACCCAGTACTTC. Amino acid sequence: CSAFLGVETQYF.